These 22 T cell receptor beta chains originate from one sample sequenced in a study of multiple sclerosis patients with progressive multifocal leukoencephalopathy. Time point of the sample: time of PML onset. Produced via immunoSEQ multiplex PCR; TCRdb's table is partial and in-frame only. The table has fewer than 35,000 clones, roughly 90% seen once; the top ten hold about 3.3%. The sequencing here drew on PBMCs, taken from a patient treated with natalizumab. Receptors originate from a human donor with progressive multifocal leukoencephalopathy.

This clone has a handful of counts. The chain links TRBV19 to TRBJ2-1; D not certain. Germline values: CDR1 LNHDA, CDR2 SQIVND (reference sequence). This CDR3 spans 14 amino acids. Trimming left V 3 bases short and J 4 bases short, with 10 bases between. CDR3: CASSMVAAYNEQFF. The CDR3 bases are TGTGCCAGTAGTATGGTCGCAGCGTACAATGAGCAGTTCTTC.

The V gene is TRBV28, the J gene TRBJ2-2; 8 nucleotides align to TRBD1. Trimming at V came to 4 bases and at J to 1 base, leaving 8 bases not matched to a gene. Germline lookup yields CDR1 MDHEN and CDR2 SYDVKM. The CDR3 consists of 17 residues. Here the CDR3 DNA reads TGTGCCAGCAGTTCCTACTCCGGGACAGGGAACACCGGGGAGCTGTTTTTT. Protein sequence: CASSSYSGTGNTGELFF.

This clone was counted a few times. This CDR3 is CASSLRGTDTEAFF. Here the CDR3 DNA reads TGCGCCAGCAGCTTGCGGGGGACGGACACTGAAGCTTTCTTT. The chain has TRBV5-1 and TRBJ1-1, with TRBD1 as a possible D gene (5 bases). The germline V gene encodes CDR1 SGHRS and CDR2 YFSETQ. The CDR3 spans 14 residues. V lost 1 base, J lost 3 bases, and 10 bases lay in between.

J is TRBJ1-4 and V is TRBV5-6; D is uncertain. CDR1 is SGHDT and CDR2 is YYEEEE in the germline V gene. CDR3 size: 13 residues. The germline V and J ends were trimmed by 4 bases and 4 bases, with 8 bases remaining between them. In nucleotides, the CDR3 is TGTGCCAGCAGCCTTGGATTTAATGAAAAACTGTTTTTT. Protein: CASSLGFNEKLFF.

V gene TRBV30 combines with J gene TRBJ2-5; 8 nucleotides agree with TRBD1. TRBJ2-7 matches the DNA end more closely, so the J call is doubtful. Germline V CDR1 and CDR2: GTSNPN, SVGIG (reference sequence). CDR3 length equals 16 residues. In DNA, the CDR3 is TGTGCCTGGAGTGGGGGTCGCGGACAGGGATATTACGAGCAGTACTTC. Residues: CAWSGGRGQGYYEQYF.

This chain connects TRBV5-5 to TRBJ1-1, with D perhaps TRBD1 (6 bases). The CDR3 consists of 14 residues. Germline CDR1 is SGHKS and CDR2 is YYEKEE (reference sequence). Trimming took 0 bases from V and 6 from J, leaving 12 bases between them. CDR3 residues: CASSLAGDISEAFF. As DNA, the CDR3 is TGTGCCAGCAGCTTGGCCGGGGACATTTCTGAAGCTTTCTTT.

The CDR3 here is CASSLRNEQFF. DNA of the CDR3: TGTGCCAGCAGCTTACGAAATGAGCAGTTCTTC. The chain has TRBV11-2 and TRBJ2-1; no clear D gene. Between the trimmed V and J ends, which lost 2 bases and 7 bases, there was a span of 3 bases. The V gene's germline CDR1 is SGHAT and CDR2 FQNNGV. CDR3 length equals 11 residues.

The chain carries TRBV19 and TRBJ1-5; 11 bases are shared with TRBD1. The CDR3 consists of 13 residues. V shed 10 bases, J shed 7 bases, and the junction held 6 bases outside the gene matches. Germline V CDR1 and CDR2: LNHDA, SQIVND (reference sequence). Here the CDR3 reads CATGQGANQPQHF. CDR3 in DNA: TGTGCCACTGGACAGGGGGCAAACCAGCCCCAGCATTTT.

The chain employs TRBV6-6 and TRBJ2-7; D is undetermined. This CDR3 comprises 13 residues. The V and J ends lost 0 bases and 5 bases respectively, with 8 bases between them. Germline CDR1 MNHNY, CDR2 SVGAGI (reference sequence). In DNA form, the CDR3 reads TGTGCCAGCAGTTACTCCGTAGCAAACGAGCAGTACTTC. This encodes CASSYSVANEQYF.

This CDR3 reads CASSVVGQGANTGELFF. In nucleotides, the CDR3 is TGTGCCAGCAGCGTAGTGGGACAGGGGGCGAACACCGGGGAGCTGTTTTTT. The chain uses TRBV9 and TRBJ2-2; TRBD1 agrees at 11 bases. V lost 0 bases and J lost 0; bases outside the gene matches: 1. The CDR3 totals 17 residues. The germline CDR1 and CDR2 sequences are SGDLS and YYNGEE.

V usage is TRBV9 and J usage is TRBJ1-5; unclear D gene. Trimming removed 0 bases from V and 0 bases from J, with 7 bases in between. Looked up from germline, CDR1 is SGDLS and CDR2 is YYNGEE. This CDR3 contains 15 residues. The CDR3 coding sequence is TGTGCCAGCAGCGTAGACAGCAATAGCAATCAGCCCCAGCATTTT. Translating it yields CASSVDSNSNQPQHF.

CDR3 amino acids: CASSWGTQPQHF. The CDR3 bases are TGTGCCAGCAGCTGGGGGACTCAGCCCCAGCATTTT. V and J are TRBV7-9 and TRBJ1-5; possible D gene TRBD1, 5 bases. CDR1 is SEHNR and CDR2 is FQNEAQ in the germline V gene (reference sequence). Trimming stripped 4 bases from V and 6 bases from J, with 7 bases between. The CDR3 spans 12 residues.

This clone was recorded once. The chain recombines TRBV30 with TRBJ1-3; D is ambiguous. The CDR3 contains 13 residues. The germline gives CDR1 GTSNPN, CDR2 SVGIG (reference sequence). V lost 2 bases to trimming and J lost 5 bases, with 10 bases between them. The CDR3, as DNA: TGTGCCTGGAGTCCCACCCCCCGAAACACCATATATTTT. Translated, it gives CAWSPTPRNTIYF.

This clone appeared once. V gene TRBV4-3 combines with J gene TRBJ2-7, with 7 bases matching TRBD2. The length of the CDR3 is 16 residues. The V and J ends lost 3 bases and 7 bases, in that order; junction bases with no gene match: 15. The germline gives CDR1 LGHNA, CDR2 YSLEER. As DNA, the CDR3 is TGCGCCAGCAGCCAGGCCTGGGGGGGGAGGGCAGAGGAGCAGTACTTC. The encoded protein is CASSQAWGGRAEEQYF.

The chain employs TRBV28 and TRBJ1-2; D ambiguous. Trimming took 5 bases from V and 9 from J, leaving 16 bases between them. This CDR3 region has 13 residues. Looked up from germline, CDR1 is MDHEN and CDR2 is SYDVKM. CDR3: CASSPASTRRYTF. DNA of the CDR3: TGTGCCAGCAGTCCCGCCTCGACCCGTCGCTACACCTTC.

In regard to this clone: This sample includes further DNA sequences coding for the same CDR3. This chain uses TRBV27 with TRBJ2-1; D not resolved. The CDR3 is made up of 11 amino acids. V lost 6 bases, J lost 6 bases, and 6 bases lay in between. The germline CDR1 and CDR2 sequences are MNHEY and SMNVEV (reference sequence). Written as DNA, the CDR3 is TGTGCCAGCAGCCTCTCCAATGAGCAGTTCTTC. This sequence encodes CASSLSNEQFF.

The CDR3 region is CASSLEPVSYEQYF. The CDR3 DNA reads TGTGCCAGCAGCTTAGAGCCAGTCTCCTACGAGCAGTACTTC. The chain recombines TRBV7-8 with TRBJ2-7; no definite D call. CDR3 length: 14 amino acids. Trimming left V 1 base short and J 0 bases short, with 7 bases between. In germline, CDR1 is SGHVS, CDR2 FQNEAQ.

The chain links TRBV30 to TRBJ1-1; D not resolved. Trimming stripped 0 bases from V and 5 bases from J, with 10 bases between. The CDR3 consists of 13 residues. Germline loops: CDR1 GTSNPN, CDR2 SVGIG (reference sequence). CDR3 amino acids: CAWSVTGGTEAFF. The CDR3 DNA reads as TGTGCCTGGAGTGTAACGGGAGGGACTGAAGCTTTCTTT.

The V call is TRBV2, the J call TRBJ1-1, with D perhaps TRBD1 (6 bases). The V and J ends lost 10 bases and 2 bases respectively, with 17 bases between them. Looked up from germline, CDR1 is SNHLY and CDR2 is FYNNEI. The CDR3 covers 14 residues. CDR3 region: CATLRVGGNTEAFF. In DNA form, the CDR3 reads TGTGCCACCCTACGTGTCGGGGGCAACACTGAAGCTTTCTTT.

This clone came up a few times. The same CDR3 can be traced to other DNA sequences in this sample. The rearrangement links TRBV18 to TRBJ1-1; possibly TRBD1 for D (5 bases). CDR1 and CDR2 (germline): KGHSH, LQKENI. V dropped 6 bases and J dropped 2 bases, with 10 bases sitting between them. This CDR3 has 13 residues. The CDR3 DNA reads TGTGCCAGCTCTCCGACAGAAAACACTGAAGCTTTCTTT. Protein product: CASSPTENTEAFF.

In the case of this clone: A junction boundary mismatches the germline segment, possibly from a read error. The chain combines TRBV5-5 with TRBJ1-2; D is possibly TRBD1 (6 bases). Per germline, CDR1 SGHKS and CDR2 YYEKEE (reference sequence). The CDR3 is made up of 14 amino acids. Here the CDR3 reads CASTLKGGNYGYTF. DNA for the CDR3: TGTGCCAGCACCTTGAAAGGGGGGAACTATGGCTACACCTTC.

The gene calls are TRBV2 and TRBJ2-2, with D perhaps assigned TRBD1 or TRBD2 (7 bases each). Trimming stripped 8 bases from V and 5 bases from J, with 18 bases between. The CDR3 covers 15 residues. Germline V gives CDR1 SNHLY, CDR2 FYNNEI. This chain's CDR3 is CASQGGAGATGELFF. In DNA, the CDR3 is TGTGCCAGCCAGGGGGGCGCGGGGGCAACCGGGGAGCTGTTTTTT.